Sequencing of this T cell receptor (beta chain) was carried out in a study of T cell changes during pregnancy in multiple sclerosis. The CDR3 consists of 15 residues. Per the germline V gene, CDR1 is SGHRS and CDR2 is YFSETQ. V trimming: 5 bases; J trimming: 2 bases; junction bases outside the gene matches: 6. Measured with immunoSEQ multiplex PCR; TCRdb has only the in-frame clones, and not every one. The sample carries roughly 100,000 clones, approximately 91% recorded once. The TCR originated in a female donor with multiple sclerosis, enrolled in a pregnancy study. The V and J genes are TRBV5-1 and TRBJ2-7; 11 bases fit TRBD2. The specimen comprised peripheral blood, sampled in the second trimester of pregnancy. The CDR3 spells CASSSTSGVPYEQYF. Here the CDR3 DNA reads TGCGCCAGCAGTTCGACTAGCGGGGTACCCTACGAGCAGTACTTC. The variable domain in full, completed from reference TRBV5-1 and TRBJ2-7, reads KAGVTQTPRYLIKTRGQQVTLSCSPISGHRSVSWYQQTPGQGLQFLFEYFSETQRNKGNFPGRFSGRQFSNSRSEMNVSTLELGDSALYLCASSSTSGVPYEQYFGPGTRLTVT.